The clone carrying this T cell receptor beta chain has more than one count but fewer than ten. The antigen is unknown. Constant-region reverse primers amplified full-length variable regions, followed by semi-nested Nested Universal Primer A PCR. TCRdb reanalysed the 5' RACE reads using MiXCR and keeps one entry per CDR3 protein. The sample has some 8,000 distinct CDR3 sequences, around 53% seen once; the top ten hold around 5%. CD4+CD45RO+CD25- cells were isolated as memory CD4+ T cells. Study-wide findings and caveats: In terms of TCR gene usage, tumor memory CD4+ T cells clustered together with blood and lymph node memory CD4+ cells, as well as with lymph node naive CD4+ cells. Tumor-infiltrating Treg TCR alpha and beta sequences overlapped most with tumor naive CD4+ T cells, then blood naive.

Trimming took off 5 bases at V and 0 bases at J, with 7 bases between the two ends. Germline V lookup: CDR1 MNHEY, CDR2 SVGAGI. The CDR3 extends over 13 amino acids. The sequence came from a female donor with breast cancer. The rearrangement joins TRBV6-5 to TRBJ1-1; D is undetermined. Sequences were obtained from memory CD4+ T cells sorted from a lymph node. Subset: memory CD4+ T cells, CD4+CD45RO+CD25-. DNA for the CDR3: TGTGCCAGCAGTCGTGATGTGAACACTGAAGCTTTCTTT. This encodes CASSRDVNTEAFF.